Listed here is a single T cell receptor beta chain. Germline values: CDR1 SGHRS, CDR2 YFSETQ. The CDR3 runs to 13 residues. Trimming shortened V by 0 bases and J by 9 bases, and 12 bases separated the two germline ends. The data originate from a study of shared clonotypes between healthy human individuals. Free of recent acute infections or vaccinations, the donors were healthy HIV-negative adults. Sequencing used immunoSEQ multiplex PCR; TCRdb keeps in-frame clones, though not all of them. This sample has around 2.5 million clones, with approximately 94% found just once. The V and J genes are TRBV5-1 and TRBJ2-5, with D hard to call. Sequencing was carried out using naive CD4+ T cells from PBMCs. Subset denoted: CD45RA+ positively selected. This TCR was recovered from a man aged 18 to 30 in good health. Some clones in this sample may be carry-over from other donors' samples. The CDR3 sequence is CASSLASPDSQYF. The CDR3 coding sequence is TGCGCCAGCAGCTTGGCTAGTCCCGATTCCCAGTACTTC.